This T cell receptor (beta chain) was captured in a study of blood T cell repertoires in COVID-19. On the study more broadly: Researchers got acute and convalescent COVID-19 samples from the United States, Italy and Spain. PBMCs, B-cell-depleted T cells, or T cells provided the cDNA or gDNA that made up the material.

Those enrolled in Seattle joined during active infection and were followed longitudinally afterward. In the authors' workflow: Reference gene primer amplification gave nucleated cell count estimates. The data were produced by immunoSEQ multiplex PCR, yet TCRdb's version contains in-frame clones alone and is incomplete. V, J and clone size derive from that table, while D and trimming were established from the DNA sequence. The sample yields fewer than 450,000 clones, about 89% seen once. The CDR3 runs to 14 residues. The germline V gene encodes CDR1 SNHLY and CDR2 FYNNEI. V gave up 7 bases and J gave up 4 bases; unmatched junction bases: 7.

The sequencing input was peripheral blood. The origin of this receptor is a woman in her forties or fifties with COVID-19, enrolled during active disease. The V and J genes are TRBV2 and TRBJ1-5; 7 bases are shared with TRBD1. Here the CDR3 DNA reads TGTGCCAGCACCAGACAGGGCTTAAATCAGCCCCAGCATTTT. The encoded protein is CASTRQGLNQPQHF.